This T cell receptor beta chain came from a study of T-cell reconstitution after alpha-beta-depleted transplantation in children (dated by TCRdb to the mid-2010s). Study-level background: T-cell immune reconstitution after TCRalphabeta/CD19-depleted allogeneic hematopoietic cell transplantation in children was quantitatively tracked in the study by means of TCR repertoire profiling.

V was cut back by 7 bases and J by 4 bases, leaving a gap of 11 bases between them. Taken from cysteine to phenylalanine, the CDR3 has 13 residues. The entry retains the CDR3 DNA only, 39 bases that are in frame from base 1. The germline V gene encodes CDR1 SGHTA and CDR2 FQGNSA. The library relied on PCR. TCRdb lists the instrument as Illumina HiSeq 2500. TCR libraries were prepared with molecular barcoding, using unique molecular identifiers to normalize TCRbeta repertoire quantification. The raw public reads went through TCRdb reprocessing: fastp at Q25, MiXCR clone calling, in-frame beta chains kept. Every distinct CDR3 protein forms one entry, paired with its most common genes and DNA. The sample table records around 480,000 distinct CDR3 sequences; about 30% of these occur just once. The ten largest clones capture around 2.4% of the sample. The table lists this clonotype with a count of one. Its antigen is not yet known. Base qualities are not provided; no much larger clone lies one nucleotide away.

The chain is encoded by TRBV7-2 joined to TRBJ2-1; TRBD2 might be the D gene, on 6 matching bases. The source of this sequence is a human donor who donated a stem cell graft to a child with aplastic anemia. The material sequenced was PBMCs from the stem cell graft donor, taken from the stem cell graft. The DNA reads TGTGCCAGCAAAGCGGGTCTGTACAATGAGCAGTTCTTC. This yields the protein CASKAGLYNEQFF.